The source of this T cell receptor beta chain is a study of blood T cell repertoires in COVID-19. The CDR3 extends over 17 amino acids. Germline CDR1 and CDR2: SGHRS and YFSETQ. V dropped 5 bases and J dropped 6; count of bases not matched to a gene: 19. Authors' processing steps: Amplification from reference gene primers served as the basis for estimated nucleated cell counts. Sequenced by immunoSEQ multiplex PCR; TCRdb stores in-frame clones only, minus some. V, J and clone size derive from that table, while D and trimming were established from the DNA sequence. Counted here are over 250,000 clones, approximately 90% occurring once; the ten biggest clones make up 6.3%.

The sequence was obtained from a woman aged 45-59 years with COVID-19, enrolled during active disease. Sequenced material: peripheral blood. The chain uses TRBV5-1 and TRBJ1-2; 7 bases map to TRBD1. The CDR3 sequence is CASRPRGQNLYRDGYTF. CDR3 coding DNA: TGCGCCAGCAGACCTCGGGGACAGAATCTATACAGAGATGGCTACACCTTC. Supplemented by reference TRBV5-1 and TRBJ1-2, the full variable domain reads KAGVTQTPRYLIKTRGQQVTLSCSPISGHRSVSWYQQTPGQGLQFLFEYFSETQRNKGNFPGRFSGRQFSNSRSEMNVSTLELGDSALYLCASRPRGQNLYRDGYTFGSGTRLTVV.